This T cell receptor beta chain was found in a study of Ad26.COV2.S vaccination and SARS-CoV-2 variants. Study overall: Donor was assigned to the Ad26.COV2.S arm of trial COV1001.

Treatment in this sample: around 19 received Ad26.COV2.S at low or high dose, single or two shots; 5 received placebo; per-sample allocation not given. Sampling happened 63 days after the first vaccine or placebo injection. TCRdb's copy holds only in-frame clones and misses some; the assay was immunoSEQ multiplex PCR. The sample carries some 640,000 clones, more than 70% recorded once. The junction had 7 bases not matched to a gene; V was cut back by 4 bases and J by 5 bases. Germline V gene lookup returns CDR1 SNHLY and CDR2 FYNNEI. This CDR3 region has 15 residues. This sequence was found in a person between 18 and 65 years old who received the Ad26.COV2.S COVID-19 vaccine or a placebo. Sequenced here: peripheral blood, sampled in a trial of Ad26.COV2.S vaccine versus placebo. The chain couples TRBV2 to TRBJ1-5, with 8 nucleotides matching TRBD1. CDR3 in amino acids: CASSAWTGQHQPQHF. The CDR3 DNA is TGTGCCAGCAGTGCCTGGACAGGGCAGCATCAGCCCCAGCATTTT.